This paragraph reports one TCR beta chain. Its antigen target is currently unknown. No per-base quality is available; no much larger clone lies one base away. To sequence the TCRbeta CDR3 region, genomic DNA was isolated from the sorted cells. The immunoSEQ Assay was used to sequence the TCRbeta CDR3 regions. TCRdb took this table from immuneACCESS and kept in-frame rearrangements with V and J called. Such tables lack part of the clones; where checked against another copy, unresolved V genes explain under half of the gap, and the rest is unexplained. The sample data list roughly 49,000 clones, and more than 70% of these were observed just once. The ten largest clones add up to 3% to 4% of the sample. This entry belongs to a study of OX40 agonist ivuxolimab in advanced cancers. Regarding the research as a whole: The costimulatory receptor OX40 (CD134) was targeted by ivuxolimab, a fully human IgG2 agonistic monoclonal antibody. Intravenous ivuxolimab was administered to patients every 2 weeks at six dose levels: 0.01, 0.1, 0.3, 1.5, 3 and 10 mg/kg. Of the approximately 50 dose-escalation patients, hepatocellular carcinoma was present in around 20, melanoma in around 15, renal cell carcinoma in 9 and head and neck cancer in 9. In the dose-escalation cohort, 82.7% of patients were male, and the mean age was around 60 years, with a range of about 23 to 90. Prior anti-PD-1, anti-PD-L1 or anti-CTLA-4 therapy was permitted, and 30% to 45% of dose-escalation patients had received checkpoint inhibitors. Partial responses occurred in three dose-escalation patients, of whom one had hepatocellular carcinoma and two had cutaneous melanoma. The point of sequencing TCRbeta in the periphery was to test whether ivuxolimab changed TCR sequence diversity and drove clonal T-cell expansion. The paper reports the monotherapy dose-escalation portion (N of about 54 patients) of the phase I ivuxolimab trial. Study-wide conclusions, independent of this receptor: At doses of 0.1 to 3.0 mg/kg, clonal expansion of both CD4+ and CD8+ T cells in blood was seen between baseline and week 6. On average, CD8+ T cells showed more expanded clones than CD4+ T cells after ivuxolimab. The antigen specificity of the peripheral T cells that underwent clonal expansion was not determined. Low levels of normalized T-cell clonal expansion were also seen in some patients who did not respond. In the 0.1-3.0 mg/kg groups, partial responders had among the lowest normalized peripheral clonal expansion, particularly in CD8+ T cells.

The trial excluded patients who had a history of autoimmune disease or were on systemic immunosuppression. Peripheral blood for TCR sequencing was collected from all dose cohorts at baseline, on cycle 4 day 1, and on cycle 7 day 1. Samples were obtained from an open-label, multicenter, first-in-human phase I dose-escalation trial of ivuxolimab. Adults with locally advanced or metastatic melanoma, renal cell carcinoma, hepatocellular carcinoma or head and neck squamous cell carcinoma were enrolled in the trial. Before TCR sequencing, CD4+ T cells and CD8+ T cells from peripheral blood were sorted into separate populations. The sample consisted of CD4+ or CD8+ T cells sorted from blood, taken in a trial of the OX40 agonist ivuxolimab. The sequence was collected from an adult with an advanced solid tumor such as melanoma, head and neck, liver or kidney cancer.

For the CDR3, the sequence is CASSENDRGGLYGYTF. The DNA reads TGTGCCAGCAGCGAGAACGACAGGGGTGGCCTCTATGGCTACACCTTC. The V gene is TRBV9 and the J gene is TRBJ1-2, with 8 bases aligning to TRBD1. CDR1 and CDR2, per the germline V gene, are SGDLS and YYNGEE. Germline trimming amounts to 3 bases on V and 4 bases on J, with 11 as the count of junction bases outside the gene matches. Taken from cysteine to phenylalanine, the CDR3 has 16 residues. Just the 48-base CDR3 DNA is kept, in frame starting at base 1.